This TCR beta chain was captured in a study of chronic HIV infection and antiretroviral therapy. The CDR3 contains 16 residues. Germline V lookup: CDR1 DFQATT, CDR2 SNEGSKA (reference sequence). The ends lost 5 bases at V and 7 bases at J; junction bases unmatched: 16. TCRdb reprocessed the 5' RACE reads via MiXCR and lists one record per CDR3 protein. The table shows under 55,000 distinct CDR3 sequences, with over 15% occurring only once. This clonotype turned up a few times. The rearrangement uses TRBV20-1 and TRBJ1-1; 10 nucleotides agree with TRBD1. The clonotype originates from an adult who had HIV and had not received antiretroviral therapy, or was an uninfected healthy control (not recorded which). Sequenced sample: peripheral blood. The CDR3 sequence: CSAEGTGVRPTGEAFF. The DNA for the CDR3 is TGCAGTGCTGAGGGGACAGGGGTCAGACCAACAGGTGAAGCTTTCTTT.